These 12 T cell receptor beta chains share one sample of origin, sequenced in a study of CD8 T cells in ankylosing spondylitis. Study-wide points: Roughly 8 highly homologous variants formed a TCR beta motif that appeared characteristic of ankylosing spondylitis blood.

TCRdb re-derived calls from the 5' RACE reads in MiXCR, one entry per CDR3 protein. The repertoire consists of some 700,000 distinct CDR3 sequences, with 15% to 20% occurring once and the leading ten covering roughly a fifth. The antigens of these receptors remain unknown. The sample taken for sequencing was blood, either unsorted or a sorted T cell fraction (not recorded which). The receptor source for this set is a male donor with ankylosing spondylitis.

The table lists this clonotype with a few counts. This chain links TRBV7-2 with TRBJ2-1; D is possibly TRBD2 (5 bases). Per the germline V gene, CDR1 is SGHTA and CDR2 is FQGNSA. This CDR3 spans 15 amino acids. V was pared by 0 bases and J by 6 bases, with 12 bases between. The CDR3 loop is CASSLARGDFNEQFF. The CDR3 DNA is TGTGCCAGCAGCTTAGCTCGGGGAGACTTCAATGAGCAGTTCTTC.

The J gene is TRBJ2-1, the V gene TRBV20-1; D possibly corresponds to TRBD1 (5 bases). Trimming stripped 1 base from V and 8 bases from J, with 18 bases between. Germline assignment: CDR1 DFQATT and CDR2 SNEGSKA (reference sequence). This CDR3 contains 15 residues. In nucleotides, the CDR3 is TGCAGTGCTAGAGTAAGCCTCACAGGATGGGATGAGCAGTTCTTC. This codes for CSARVSLTGWDEQFF.

The chain joins TRBV15 to TRBJ2-1; D unresolved. Looked up from germline, CDR1 is LNHNV and CDR2 is YYDKDF (reference sequence). This CDR3 has 15 residues. V lost 4 bases and J lost 0, with 10 bases in between. The CDR3: CATSTRRSSYNEQFF. For the CDR3, the DNA is TGTGCCACCAGCACCCGAAGAAGCTCCTACAATGAGCAGTTCTTC.

The chain combines TRBV5-1 with TRBJ1-4; possibly TRBD1 for D (6 bases). Germline V gene sequence: CDR1 SGHRS, CDR2 YFSETQ. V was cut by 3 bases and J by 4 bases, with 13 bases left in between. The CDR3 consists of 15 residues. The CDR3 DNA reads TGCGCCAGCAGCTCCGGACAGTCCCTTAATGAAAAACTGTTTTTT. Translation: CASSSGQSLNEKLFF.

The V and J genes are TRBV7-9 and TRBJ1-1, with D possibly being TRBD1 (5 bases). Germline CDR1 is SEHNR and CDR2 is FQNEAQ (reference sequence). This CDR3 has 13 amino acids. V lost 7 bases to trimming and J lost 7 bases, with 16 bases between them. CDR3 amino acids: CASTSWDGVEAFF. CDR3 DNA sequence: TGTGCCAGCACTTCCTGGGACGGGGTTGAAGCTTTCTTT.

This clonotype has at least ten counts. This chain links TRBV7-2 with TRBJ2-7; 8 bases line up with TRBD2. V was clipped by 10 bases and J by 2 bases; unmatched bases: 10. This CDR3 region has 14 residues. CDR1 is SGHTA and CDR2 is FQGNSA in the germline V gene. The CDR3 spells CATTPPGLAYEQYF. The CDR3 DNA reads TGTGCCACGACCCCCCCGGGACTAGCCTACGAGCAGTACTTC.

The chain combines TRBV15 with TRBJ2-5; D perhaps matches TRBD1 (5 bases). Trimming stripped 1 base from V and 2 bases from J, with 8 bases between. This CDR3 region has 14 residues. The germline CDR1 and CDR2 sequences are LNHNV and YYDKDF (reference sequence). Here the CDR3 DNA reads TGTGCCACCAGCAGAGGGACAACTCAAGAGACCCAGTACTTC. Translation: CATSRGTTQETQYF.

This clonotype was seen a handful of times. V is TRBV9 and J is TRBJ2-1; 8 nucleotides agree with TRBD1. The CDR3 totals 13 residues. Germline V gene sequence: CDR1 SGDLS, CDR2 YYNGEE. With 4 bases clipped from V and 6 bases from J, the junction kept 3 bases outside the gene matches. The CDR3 DNA reads as TGTGCCAGCAGCCGGACAGGGTCCAATGAGCAGTTCTTC. It encodes CASSRTGSNEQFF.

The rearrangement links TRBV7-9 to TRBJ2-7; 7 nucleotides agree with TRBD1. The J segment lost 4 bases and the V segment lost 5 bases, leaving 11 bases of the junction unmatched. The CDR3 has 15 amino acids. Germline V lookup: CDR1 SEHNR, CDR2 FQNEAQ (reference sequence). The CDR3 DNA sequence: TGTGCCAGCAGCACGTACCAGGGACAGCATTACGAGCAGTACTTC. This gives the protein CASSTYQGQHYEQYF.

J is TRBJ2-5 and V is TRBV29-1; D unresolved. Germline V gene data show CDR1 as SQVTM and CDR2 as ANQGSEA. This CDR3 has 12 amino acids. V lost 4 bases, J lost 5 bases, and 11 bases lay in between. CDR3 residues: CSVVMGRETQYF. The CDR3 DNA follows: TGCAGCGTTGTGATGGGCAGGGAGACCCAGTACTTC. The full variable domain, in which reference TRBV29-1 and TRBJ2-5 provide the parts outside the CDR3, is SAVISQKPSRDICQRGTSLTIQCQVDSQVTMMFWYRQQPGQSLTLIATANQGSEATYESGFVIDKFPISRPNLTFSTLTVSNMSPEDSSIYLCSVVMGRETQYFGPGTRLLVL.

The DNA for the CDR3 is TGTGCCATCAGTGAGAAACTAGCGGGAGGGCGGTATGAGCAGTTCTTC. It specifies CAISEKLAGGRYEQFF. The V and J genes are TRBV10-3 and TRBJ2-1, with 13 bases matching TRBD2. Looked up from germline, CDR1 is ENHRY and CDR2 is SYGVKD. The CDR3 length is 16 residues. The trim removed 2 bases at V and 8 bases at J, leaving 6 bases unmatched.

This clonotype was counted a few times. The chain links TRBV6-1 to TRBJ2-1, with 7 bases identical to TRBD1. V shed 10 bases and J 6 bases; nucleotides not matched to a gene: 15. CDR3 length: 15 amino acids. Per the germline V gene, CDR1 is MNHNS and CDR2 is SASEGT. The CDR3 protein is CAIDTGTAGGNEQFF. In DNA, the CDR3 is TGTGCCATAGACACAGGCACAGCAGGGGGCAATGAGCAGTTCTTC.